This TCR beta chain emerged from a study of beta chain features in type 1 diabetes. About this clone itself: As yet, its antigen is unknown.

The entirety of the isolated RNA underwent reverse transcription, so expressed TCRB transcripts were sequenced. Libraries were prepared by immunoSEQ multiplex PCR; TCRdb keeps only in-frame clonotypes and omits some of them. Among about 70,000 clones, more than 45% were seen once, and the ten largest hold 0.7%. The germline V gene has CDR1 MNHEY and CDR2 SVGAGI. The CDR3 covers 13 residues. J was trimmed by 5 bases and V by 4 bases; bases with no gene match: 2. Study conclusions and caveats: Moderately but significantly shorter TCRB CDR3s were found in Type 1 diabetes patients in all four CD4+ subsets. Cells that show high TCR expression could be over-represented by cDNA sequencing.

The sequence was collected from a man aged 30 to 45 with type 1 diabetes. Sequencing was carried out using central memory CD4+ T cells from blood. V and J are TRBV6-5 and TRBJ1-5; 7 nucleotides align to TRBD1. The CDR3 bases are TGTGCCAGCAGTTTAGACAGGGATCAGCCCCAGCATTTT. Its protein is CASSLDRDQPQHF.